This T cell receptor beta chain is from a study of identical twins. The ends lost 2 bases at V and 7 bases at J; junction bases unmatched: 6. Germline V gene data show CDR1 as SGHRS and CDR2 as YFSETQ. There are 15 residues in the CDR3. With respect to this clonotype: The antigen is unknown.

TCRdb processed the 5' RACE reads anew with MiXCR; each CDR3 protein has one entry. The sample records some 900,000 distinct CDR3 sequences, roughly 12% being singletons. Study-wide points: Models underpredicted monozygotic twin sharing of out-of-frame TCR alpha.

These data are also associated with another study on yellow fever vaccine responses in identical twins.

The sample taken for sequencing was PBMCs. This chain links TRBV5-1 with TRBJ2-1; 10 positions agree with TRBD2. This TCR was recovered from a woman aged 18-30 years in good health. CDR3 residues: CASSFSSGRRNEQFF. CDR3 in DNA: TGCGCCAGCAGCTTCTCTAGCGGGAGAAGGAATGAGCAGTTCTTC.